The clone carrying this T cell receptor (beta chain) was picked up a small number of times. In the PCR, 60 Vbeta and 13 Jbeta primers were used. Assay: immunoSEQ multiplex PCR; the TCRdb copy retains only in-frame clones and omits some. The repertoire holds some 160,000 clones, with around 74% as singletons. Trimming pared 6 bases from V and 3 bases from J, leaving 8 bases between. This CDR3 has 12 residues. Germline V gene data show CDR1 as MNHEY and CDR2 as SVGAGI. The data originate from a study of cytomegalovirus exposure and HLA in healthy donors. The overall study: An earlier analysis identified approximately 110 million unique TCR beta sequences in 170 million or so T cells.

The sequence was obtained from a woman younger than 45 in good health and CMV-seronegative. The sequenced material came from PBMCs. This chain links TRBV6-5 with TRBJ1-2, with D maybe TRBD1 (6 bases). The CDR3 DNA reads as TGTGCCAGCAGGGGACAACACTATGGCTACACCTTC. Protein: CASRGQHYGYTF.